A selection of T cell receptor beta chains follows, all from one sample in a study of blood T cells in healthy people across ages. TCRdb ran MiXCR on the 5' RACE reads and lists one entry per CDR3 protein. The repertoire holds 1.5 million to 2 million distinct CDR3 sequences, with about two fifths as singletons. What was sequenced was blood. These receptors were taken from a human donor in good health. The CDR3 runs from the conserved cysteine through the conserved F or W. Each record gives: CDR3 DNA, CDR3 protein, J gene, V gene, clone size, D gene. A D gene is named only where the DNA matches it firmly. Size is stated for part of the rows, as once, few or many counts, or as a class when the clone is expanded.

cdr3_nt: TGCAGTGCTAGAGGCCCCGGGGGGAGGGGCACAGATACGCAGTATTTT
cdr3_aa: CSARGPGGRGTDTQYF
j_call: TRBJ2-3
v_call: TRBV20-1
clone_size: .
d_call: TRBD2

cdr3_nt: TGCAGCGCTCGGGTAGGTGGTGGAGAGACCCAGTACTTC
cdr3_aa: CSARVGGGETQYF
j_call: TRBJ2-5
v_call: TRBV20-1
clone_size: many
d_call: .

cdr3_nt: TGTGCCAGCAGTTTGCTAGGTGACGAGGAGTACTTC
cdr3_aa: CASSLLGDEEYF
j_call: TRBJ2-7
v_call: TRBV12-3/TRBV12-4
clone_size: .
d_call: .

cdr3_nt: TGCAGTGTTCGGGTTGGTGACGGGAACACTGAAGCTTTCTTT
cdr3_aa: CSVRVGDGNTEAFF
j_call: TRBJ1-1
v_call: TRBV20-1
clone_size: .
d_call: .

cdr3_nt: TGTGCCAGCATGAACGGAGGGACAGCCCCTTCCTACGAGCAGTACTTC
cdr3_aa: CASMNGGTAPSYEQYF
j_call: TRBJ2-7
v_call: TRBV6-2/TRBV6-3
clone_size: .
d_call: .

cdr3_nt: TGTGCCAGCAGCGGCGGGACTGTGAATAGCTACGAGCAGTACTTC
cdr3_aa: CASSGGTVNSYEQYF
j_call: TRBJ2-7
v_call: TRBV28
clone_size: .
d_call: .

cdr3_nt: TGCGCCAGCAGCTTGGCCTTGGGACAGGGGTGGTATAGCACAGATACGCAGTATTTT
cdr3_aa: CASSLALGQGWYSTDTQYF
j_call: TRBJ2-3
v_call: TRBV5-1
clone_size: few
d_call: TRBD1

cdr3_nt: TGCAGTGTTTCCAAACCGGGGTTCAATGAGCAGTTCTTC
cdr3_aa: CSVSKPGFNEQFF
j_call: TRBJ2-1
v_call: TRBV20-1
clone_size: .
d_call: .

cdr3_nt: TGCAGTGCTAGAGAGACAGCTAACTATGGCTACACCTTC
cdr3_aa: CSARETANYGYTF
j_call: TRBJ1-2
v_call: TRBV20-1
clone_size: few
d_call: .

cdr3_nt: TGTGCCAGCAGCGTAGGGGCTAGCGGGGTTAATGAGCAGTTCTTC
cdr3_aa: CASSVGASGVNEQFF
j_call: TRBJ2-1
v_call: TRBV9
clone_size: few
d_call: TRBD2

cdr3_nt: TGTGCCAGCAGTTTTGTGGGACTCCCGGGAACAGATACGCAGTATTTT
cdr3_aa: CASSFVGLPGTDTQYF
j_call: TRBJ2-3
v_call: TRBV12-3/TRBV12-4
clone_size: few
d_call: .

cdr3_nt: TGTGCCAGCAGCTTAAGTGTGGCGGGGGGGTCCTACGAGCAGTACTTC
cdr3_aa: CASSLSVAGGSYEQYF
j_call: TRBJ2-7
v_call: TRBV7-3
clone_size: few
d_call: TRBD2

cdr3_nt: TGTGCCAGCTCCTCGGAGGTCGGGGCAACTAATGAAAAACTGTTTTTT
cdr3_aa: CASSSEVGATNEKLFF
j_call: TRBJ1-4
v_call: TRBV7-2
clone_size: .
d_call: .

cdr3_nt: TGTGCCAGCAGCTTAGGGTTTAGTGTAGTCCATACTGAAGCTTTCTTT
cdr3_aa: CASSLGFSVVHTEAFF
j_call: TRBJ1-1
v_call: TRBV13
clone_size: .
d_call: .

cdr3_nt: TGTGCCAGCAGCCGTTCTACCTACTATGGCTACACCTTC
cdr3_aa: CASSRSTYYGYTF
j_call: TRBJ1-2
v_call: TRBV14
clone_size: .
d_call: .

cdr3_nt: TGTGCCACCTCGCCTAGCGGGGACACTTACGAGCAGTACTTC
cdr3_aa: CATSPSGDTYEQYF
j_call: TRBJ2-7
v_call: TRBV6-6
clone_size: .
d_call: TRBD2

cdr3_nt: TGTGCCAGCACCAGAGGACTTCCTTCTGGGGCCAACGTCCTGACTTTC
cdr3_aa: CASTRGLPSGANVLTF
j_call: TRBJ2-6
v_call: TRBV28
clone_size: once
d_call: .

cdr3_nt: TGTGCCGGCAGTGACTGGGCCTACAATGAGCAGTTCTTC
cdr3_aa: CAGSDWAYNEQFF
j_call: TRBJ2-1
v_call: TRBV6-4
clone_size: .
d_call: .

cdr3_nt: TGTGCCAGCAGCGGAATGGGGACTAGCGGGGAATACAATGAGCAGTTCTTC
cdr3_aa: CASSGMGTSGEYNEQFF
j_call: TRBJ2-1
v_call: TRBV13
clone_size: .
d_call: TRBD2

cdr3_nt: TGCAGTGCTAAGGGGGACAGGGGTCATTACGAGCAGTACTTC
cdr3_aa: CSAKGDRGHYEQYF
j_call: TRBJ2-7
v_call: TRBV20-1
clone_size: .
d_call: TRBD1

cdr3_nt: TGCAGCGTTTATGGGGGGAGTGGGAACACTGAAGCTTTCTTT
cdr3_aa: CSVYGGSGNTEAFF
j_call: TRBJ1-1
v_call: TRBV29-1
clone_size: .
d_call: .

cdr3_nt: TGTGCCAGCAGCTTGGGGGACAGGGCCTATAATTCACCCCTCCACTTT
cdr3_aa: CASSLGDRAYNSPLHF
j_call: TRBJ1-6
v_call: TRBV7-2
clone_size: few
d_call: TRBD1

cdr3_nt: TGTGCCAGCAGCGTAAGGGTGGGCGACCCCATGAGCTCCTACGAGCAGTACTTC
cdr3_aa: CASSVRVGDPMSSYEQYF
j_call: TRBJ2-7
v_call: TRBV9
clone_size: .
d_call: .

cdr3_nt: TGTGCCAGCAGCTCTTGGCCGGGGGAAGGGAATCAGCCCCAGCATTTT
cdr3_aa: CASSSWPGEGNQPQHF
j_call: TRBJ1-5
v_call: TRBV5-5
clone_size: .
d_call: .

cdr3_nt: TGTGCCAGCAGGGTCCCGGGACGGGACGGCGAGCAGTACTTC
cdr3_aa: CASRVPGRDGEQYF
j_call: TRBJ2-7
v_call: TRBV7-3
clone_size: few
d_call: .

cdr3_nt: TGTGCCAGCAGCTTAGGGACCGAGAACGAAGCTTTCTTT
cdr3_aa: CASSLGTENEAFF
j_call: TRBJ1-1
v_call: TRBV7-2
clone_size: few
d_call: .

cdr3_nt: TGTGCCAGCAGCTTAACTCCTAGCGGGTTGTACAATGAGCAGTTCTTC
cdr3_aa: CASSLTPSGLYNEQFF
j_call: TRBJ2-1
v_call: TRBV7-3
clone_size: .
d_call: TRBD2

cdr3_nt: TGTGCCAGCAGCGTCAGGGAGGGAGGCACAGATACGCAGTATTTT
cdr3_aa: CASSVREGGTDTQYF
j_call: TRBJ2-3
v_call: TRBV9
clone_size: .
d_call: TRBD2

cdr3_nt: TGTGCCAGCAGGAGACCAACGGGAGATACGCAGTATTTT
cdr3_aa: CASRRPTGDTQYF
j_call: TRBJ2-3
v_call: TRBV27
clone_size: .
d_call: .

cdr3_nt: TGTGCCAGCAGAACCGGGACAGGGAGGACTGAAGCTTTCTTT
cdr3_aa: CASRTGTGRTEAFF
j_call: TRBJ1-1
v_call: TRBV7-2
clone_size: .
d_call: TRBD1

cdr3_nt: TGTGCCAGCAATGGCCGACCCTACGAGCAGTACTTC
cdr3_aa: CASNGRPYEQYF
j_call: TRBJ2-7
v_call: TRBV28
clone_size: few
d_call: .